Listed below are T cell receptor beta chains from one sample, sequenced in a study of T cell changes during pregnancy in multiple sclerosis. Assay: immunoSEQ multiplex PCR; the TCRdb copy retains only in-frame clones and omits some. The table includes roughly 35,000 clones, 75% to 95% detected once. The starting material was CD8+ T cells from peripheral blood mononuclear cells, obtained before pregnancy. The source of these receptors is a female donor with multiple sclerosis, enrolled in a pregnancy study. CDR3s include the opening cysteine and the closing phenylalanine or tryptophan. The D gene is left open where the match is weak. Where a row states a size, it is once, few, many or the class of an expanded clone; other rows omit it.

D gene	J gene	clone size	V gene	CDR3 DNA	CDR3 protein
TRBD2	TRBJ2-3	.	TRBV7-2	TGTGCCAGCAGCCCTGGACTAGCGGGGGGGATGGATACGCAGTATTTT	CASSPGLAGGMDTQYF
.	TRBJ1-5	.	TRBV27	TGTGCCAGCAGTTTTAAGGGGAATCTAAATCAGCCCCAGCATTTT	CASSFKGNLNQPQHF
.	TRBJ2-3	.	TRBV7-9	TGTGCCAGCAGCTTATCAACAGCGGTGGACACAGATACGCAGTATTTT	CASSLSTAVDTDTQYF
TRBD2	TRBJ2-3	.	TRBV18	TGTGCCAGCGCGACCTCCGGATTAGCGGGAGCCACAGATACGCAGTATTTT	CASATSGLAGATDTQYF
.	TRBJ2-2	.	TRBV19	TGTGCCAGTAGCCCAGTACAGGGGAACACCGGGGAGCTGTTTTTT	CASSPVQGNTGELFF
.	TRBJ1-2	.	TRBV12-5	TGTGCTAGTGGTGAACGGGAGCCGGATGGCTACACCTTC	CASGEREPDGYTF
.	TRBJ1-5	once	TRBV19	TGTGCCAGTATAGCCTGGGCGGGTCAGCCCCAGCATTTT	CASIAWAGQPQHF
TRBD2	TRBJ2-3	.	TRBV27	TGTGCCAGCAGTTTGAGCGGGGGGGCCCATACGCAGTATTTT	CASSLSGGAHTQYF
.	TRBJ1-2	.	TRBV2	TGTGCCAGCACGGCAGGAGGATCGATATACTATGGCTACACCTTC	CASTAGGSIYYGYTF
.	TRBJ1-3	.	TRBV7-8	TGTGCCAGCAGCTCTCACCCATGGGGGGAGGGAAACACCATATATTTT	CASSSHPWGEGNTIYF
TRBD2	TRBJ2-1	.	TRBV7-9	TGTGCCAGCAGCCCAGCGGGGGGTGAGCAGTTCTTC	CASSPAGGEQFF
.	TRBJ1-1	.	TRBV4-2	TGTGCCAGCAGCCAGGGGGCAGGGATACTGAACACTGAAGCTTTCTTT	CASSQGAGILNTEAFF
TRBD1	TRBJ2-7	.	TRBV6-1	TGTGCCAGCAGTGTAACAGGGGGCTACCGATACGAGCAGTACTTC	CASSVTGGYRYEQYF
.	TRBJ2-5	.	TRBV18	TGTGCCAGCTCACCAGGTTTGGGGGGGCGCATGAAGACCCAGTACTTC	CASSPGLGGRMKTQYF
.	TRBJ2-1	.	TRBV5-1	TGCGCCAGCAGCTTGACGGTCGGGAGTCTTTTCGATGAGCAGTTCTTC	CASSLTVGSLFDEQFF
TRBD2	TRBJ2-1	.	TRBV7-2	TGTGCCAGCAGCTTCGGACTAGACAATGAGCAGTTCTTC	CASSFGLDNEQFF
.	TRBJ1-2	.	TRBV4-3	TGCGCCAGCAGCCACGGAATCCGGGCCCCCGGGGACTATGGCTACACCTTC	CASSHGIRAPGDYGYTF
.	TRBJ1-2	.	TRBV6-5	TGTGCCAGCACCCACTGGGAGGGGCGTTTTGGCTACACCTTC	CASTHWEGRFGYTF
TRBD2	TRBJ2-7	many	TRBV27	TGTGCCAGCAGTTTTCTGCCGGGAGGAGGCGAGCAGTACTTC	CASSFLPGGGEQYF
TRBD2	TRBJ2-5	.	TRBV7-3	TGTGCCAGCAGCCCACTAGCGGCCTCCCAAGAGACCCAGTACTTC	CASSPLAASQETQYF
.	TRBJ2-2	.	TRBV6-1	TGTGCCAGCAGTTCCCCAGGGGCCACCGGGGAGCTGTTTTTT	CASSSPGATGELFF
.	TRBJ1-4	.	TRBV21-1	TGTGCCAGCAGCCCAGAGGAGTATTTAAGACTGTTTTTT	CASSPEEYLRLFF
TRBD1	TRBJ2-7	.	TRBV7-8	TGTGCCAGCAGCTCCTCGGGACAGACCTACGAGCAGTACTTC	CASSSSGQTYEQYF
TRBD2	TRBJ2-2	.	TRBV2	TGTGCCAGCAGTGAAAAACCAGCGGGAGGGTATTTCGGGGAGCTGTTTTTT	CASSEKPAGGYFGELFF
.	TRBJ2-1	.	TRBV2	TGTGCCAGCTTATACAGGGGGGGAAATGAGCAGTTCTTC	CASLYRGGNEQFF
.	TRBJ2-7	.	TRBV6-5	TGTGCCAGCAGTTACAGAGACAGTGCACCCTACGAGCAGTACTTC	CASSYRDSAPYEQYF
.	TRBJ1-1	.	TRBV29-1	TGCAGCGCCCAGGGGAACACTGAAGCTTTCTTT	CSAQGNTEAFF
.	TRBJ2-7	.	TRBV7-9	TGTGCCAGCAGGTCGTTTGGGCTGCCTTCCTACGAGCAGTACTTC	CASRSFGLPSYEQYF
TRBD2	TRBJ2-6	once	TRBV2	TGTGCCAGCAGTGAAACTAGCGGGACCGGGGCCAACGTCCTGACTTTC	CASSETSGTGANVLTF
.	TRBJ2-7	.	TRBV27	TGTGCCAGCAGTTTATTAACTACCTACGAGCAGTACTTC	CASSLLTTYEQYF
TRBD2	TRBJ2-7	.	TRBV29-1	TGCAGCGTTTCGGGGGGGGGCAGGAGCTCCTACGAGCAGTACTTC	CSVSGGGRSSYEQYF
.	TRBJ2-7	.	TRBV19	TGTGCCAGTAGTATGGGCACATCTCGCTCCTACGAGCAGTACTTC	CASSMGTSRSYEQYF
.	TRBJ1-5	.	TRBV2	TGTGCCAGCGAGCAGGGGTCGCGCAATCAGCCCCAGCATTTT	CASEQGSRNQPQHF
TRBD1	TRBJ1-1	.	TRBV25-1	TGTGCCAGCAGTGAATTAAAGGGGGCGAACACTGAAGCTTTCTTT	CASSELKGANTEAFF
TRBD1	TRBJ2-5	.	TRBV5-4	TGTGCCAGCAGCGGGACGGACAGGGGTGATCAAGAGACCCAGTACTTC	CASSGTDRGDQETQYF
.	TRBJ1-2	.	TRBV27	TGTGCCAGCAGTTTAGGGCCCCCGGGGGTTACTTATGGCTACACCTTC	CASSLGPPGVTYGYTF
.	TRBJ2-3	.	TRBV6-1	TGTGCCAGCGGTACGGGACTCGGCACAGATACGCAGTATTTT	CASGTGLGTDTQYF
TRBD1	TRBJ1-3	.	TRBV19	TGTGCCACCTCCCGGGACAGAGGGACAGAATGGGATTTT	CATSRDRGTEWDF
.	TRBJ1-5	.	TRBV25-1	TGTGCCAGCAGTGGGGGGCAGGGGTCTTATTTGCCCCAGCATTTT	CASSGGQGSYLPQHF
.	TRBJ1-1	.	TRBV27	TGTGCCAGCCGGAAGGGGCACACTGAAGCTTTCTTT	CASRKGHTEAFF
TRBD2	TRBJ2-1	.	TRBV11-2	TGTGCCAGCAGCTGGGGGGGGAGGGGCGCCTACAATGAGCAGTTCTTC	CASSWGGRGAYNEQFF
.	TRBJ1-3	once	TRBV4-3	TGCGCCAGCAGCCAAAAAACGGGTACTACTGGAAACACCATATATTTT	CASSQKTGTTGNTIYF
.	TRBJ1-5	.	TRBV7-6	TGTGCCAGCAGCTTAGCGCGGCAAGTTCTTCGGAAGATGCCCCAGCATTTT	CASSLARQVLRKMPQHF
.	TRBJ2-7	.	TRBV10-3	TGTGCCATCAGTGGGGCTACGAGCGGTGAGGCCCCGGAGTCGTACGAGCAGTACTTC	CAISGATSGEAPESYEQYF
.	TRBJ1-1	.	TRBV4-2	TGTGCCAGCAGCCAAGAGGAGGGTATCGGGACTGAAGCTTTCTTT	CASSQEEGIGTEAFF
TRBD2	TRBJ2-1	.	TRBV7-3	TGTGCCAGCAGCTTATGGCCGGGGGAGGGGAATGAGCAGTTCTTC	CASSLWPGEGNEQFF
.	TRBJ2-7	.	TRBV7-9	TGTGCCAGCAGTCCCGACACGGCTATCGACGAGCAGTACTTC	CASSPDTAIDEQYF
.	TRBJ1-2	.	TRBV4-3	TGCGCCAGCAGCCAAGATCCGGACATAACCTATGGCTACACCTTC	CASSQDPDITYGYTF
.	TRBJ2-7	.	TRBV7-2	TGTGCCAGCAGCTTAACGGTCCTAGGGGACGAGCAGTACTTC	CASSLTVLGDEQYF
TRBD2	TRBJ2-5	once	TRBV27	TGTGCCAGCAGTTTACTGGATCGGGGGGGGATAATGCAGGAGACCCAGTACTTC	CASSLLDRGGIMQETQYF
TRBD2	TRBJ2-1	.	TRBV2	TGTGCCAGCAGTGAAGGGGAGGGCCCCTACAATGAGCAGTTCTTC	CASSEGEGPYNEQFF